Each of the 3 T cell receptor beta chains below was sequenced from the same sample in a study of T cell repertoires in cytomegalovirus infection. Each CDR3 protein is one row after TCRdb ran MiXCR on the reads. The table lists about 740,000 distinct CDR3 sequences, less than 40% of them singletons, with 2.5% to 3.5% in the top ten. Sequencing used PBMCs. Every receptor here comes from a human donor in good health (CMV status not recorded). Some clones in this sample may be carry-over from other donors' samples.

This clonotype showed up many times. The chain recombines TRBV7-2 with TRBJ2-1; no reliable D call. CDR3 length equals 14 residues. V was clipped by 3 bases and J by 4 bases, with 10 bases between them. Germline values: CDR1 SGHTA, CDR2 FQGNSA. Written as DNA, the CDR3 is TGTGCCAGCAGCTTGGCGAGCCTTTACAATGAGCAGTTCTTC. Its protein product is CASSLASLYNEQFF.

This clonotype showed up just once. The chain joins TRBV28 to TRBJ1-1; 7 nucleotides align to TRBD1. The CDR3 spans 18 residues. Germline loops: CDR1 MDHEN, CDR2 SYDVKM. V was clipped by 7 bases and J by 0 bases; unmatched bases: 17. In DNA, the CDR3 is TGTGCCAGCACCGACAGGGCCCTCTGGGGGGCTATGAACACTGAAGCTTTCTTT. This translates into CASTDRALWGAMNTEAFF.

This clonotype was counted a few times. This chain links TRBV5-1 with TRBJ2-5; TRBD2 matches 7 bases. Germline V gene lookup returns CDR1 SGHRS and CDR2 YFSETQ. Trimming cost V 9 bases and J 2 bases; bases outside gene matches: 10. The CDR3 spans 14 residues. The CDR3 region is CATSRDGRQETQYF. The CDR3 DNA reads as TGCGCCACCAGTAGGGACGGGAGGCAAGAGACCCAGTACTTC.